This TCR beta chain was identified during a study of blood T cells in healthy people across ages. Next came a second PCR, run for about 6 to 11 cycles, which used a sample-barcoded 5' primer along with a J-beta primer mix. In TCRdb, the 5' RACE reads were re-called with MiXCR into one record per CDR3 protein. The repertoire holds about 1.6 million distinct CDR3 sequences, roughly 30% seen once, with over 9% in the top ten. The V gene's germline CDR1 is SGHRS and CDR2 YFSETQ. Trimming cost V 8 bases and J 6 bases, with 2 bases left between them. This CDR3 has 9 residues. This sequence joins TRBV5-1 and TRBJ2-2; D gene ambiguous. This receptor was obtained from a woman aged 25-40 years in good health. The sequenced sample was blood. The CDR3 nucleotides are TGCGCCAGGCCCGGGGAGCTGTTTTTT. As protein: CARPGELFF.